This T cell receptor beta chain was recorded in a study of T cells in Graves' hyperthyroidism and ophthalmopathy. TCR beta CDR3 region amplification was performed from RNA transcripts. HTBI primers were used for first-round RT-PCR of the TCR CDR3. TCRdb re-derived calls from the multiplex PCR reads in MiXCR, one entry per CDR3 protein. The data contain about 270,000 distinct CDR3 sequences, around 20% of them singletons. The V gene lost 0 bases and the J gene lost 4 bases, with 7 bases spanning the gap. This CDR3 is 14 amino acids long. CDR1 and CDR2 from the germline V gene are SGDLS and YYNGEE. J is TRBJ2-2 and V is TRBV9; D uncertain. Sequenced input: blood. The clonotype was recovered from a man under 40 with Graves' ophthalmopathy. The CDR3 DNA sequence: TGTGCCAGCAGCGTAGCGCGGCTCACCGGGGAGCTGTTTTTT. It yields the protein CASSVARLTGELFF.